This T cell receptor (beta chain) was captured by sequencing in a study of blood T cells in healthy people across ages. The CDR3 totals 20 residues. The germline V gene encodes CDR1 SGHTA and CDR2 FQGNSA. Worth noting for this clonotype: One base away lies a much larger clone, so this may be a sequencing read error.

A second PCR, run for roughly 7 to 11 cycles, used a sample-barcoded 5' primer plus a J-beta primer mix. TCRdb used MiXCR to reprocess the 5' RACE reads, holding one entry per CDR3 protein. The sample lists fewer than 2 million distinct CDR3 sequences, approximately 40% occurring once. The specimen sequenced was blood. The clonotype was recovered from a human donor in good health. This chain connects TRBV7-2 to TRBJ2-6; TRBD1 might be the D (6 bases). The chain's CDR3 is CASSLVAGEKIGSGVNVLTF. As DNA, the CDR3 is TGTGCCAGCAGCTTAGTTGCAGGGGAAAAGATTGGTTCTGGGGTCAACGTCCTGACTTTC.